The 25 T cell receptor beta chains in this list originate from one sample, sequenced in a study of cytomegalovirus exposure and HLA in healthy donors. 60 Vbeta and 13 Jbeta primers were used in PCR. Assay: immunoSEQ multiplex PCR; the TCRdb copy retains only in-frame clones and omits some. Its table lists 65,000 to 85,000 clones. Sequences were obtained from PBMCs. Every receptor here comes from a female donor in good health and CMV-seropositive.

With regard to this clone: Other DNA variants within this sample encode the same CDR3. The V gene is TRBV6-5, the J gene TRBJ2-5; 9 nucleotides agree with TRBD2. The CDR3 length is 15 residues. V trimming: 0 bases; J trimming: 2 bases; junction bases outside the gene matches: 1. Germline CDR1 and CDR2: MNHEY and SVGAGI. CDR3 DNA: TGTGCCAGCAGTTACTCTAGCGGGGGACAAGAGACCCAGTACTTC. Translated: CASSYSSGGQETQYF.

V gene TRBV5-6 combines with J gene TRBJ1-5; 8 nucleotides line up with TRBD1. J lost 2 bases, V lost 5 bases, and 3 bases had no gene match. This CDR3 spans 14 amino acids. Germline V lookup: CDR1 SGHDT, CDR2 YYEEEE. CDR3 loop: CASRAGQGNQPQHF. The CDR3 bases are TGTGCCAGCAGAGCGGGACAGGGCAATCAGCCCCAGCATTTT.

V usage is TRBV27 and J usage is TRBJ2-7, with TRBD1 identical over 9 bases. J gave up 4 bases and V 6 bases, and 10 bases lay outside the gene matches. Germline V gene lookup returns CDR1 MNHEY and CDR2 SMNVEV (reference sequence). This CDR3 has 15 residues. CDR3 DNA: TGTGCCAGCAGACGTCGGACAGGGGCGGATTACGAGCAGTACTTC. Amino acid sequence: CASRRRTGADYEQYF.

The chain recombines TRBV19 with TRBJ2-7; D unclear. The CDR3 has 13 amino acids. V shed 5 bases and J shed 0 bases, with 8 bases lying between them. Germline assignment: CDR1 LNHDA and CDR2 SQIVND (reference sequence). CDR3 in amino acids: CASSSTYSYEQYF. Written as DNA, the CDR3 is TGTGCCAGTAGTTCTACTTACTCCTACGAGCAGTACTTC.

This chain connects TRBV19 to TRBJ2-7, with 8 bases that match TRBD2. This CDR3 spans 16 amino acids. Losses at the gene ends were 3 bases for V and 4 bases for J; bases not matched to a gene: 11. CDR1 LNHDA and CDR2 SQIVND come from the germline V gene (reference sequence). The CDR3 bases are TGTGCCAGTAGTATCTCCTCCCAGCGGGGGAAGTACGAGCAGTACTTC. Residues: CASSISSQRGKYEQYF.

The V and J genes are TRBV28 and TRBJ1-5; D might be TRBD1 (6 bases). CDR3 length: 14 amino acids. From germline, CDR1 is MDHEN and CDR2 SYDVKM. The V gene lost 3 bases and the J gene lost 2 bases, with 8 bases spanning the gap. The CDR3 DNA reads as TGTGCCAGCAGTTTTGCAGGGGGCAATCAGCCCCAGCATTTT. It codes for CASSFAGGNQPQHF.

The chain joins TRBV28 to TRBJ2-7; 8 bases agree with TRBD2. Germline V CDR1 and CDR2: MDHEN, SYDVKM. There are 14 residues in the CDR3. Losses at the gene ends were 5 bases for V and 6 bases for J; bases not matched to a gene: 9. The CDR3 protein is CASSPLAGLTEQYF. CDR3 nucleotide sequence: TGTGCCAGCAGTCCTTTAGCGGGATTAACCGAGCAGTACTTC. Looking up the rest from reference TRBV28 and TRBJ2-7 gives the full variable domain: DVKVTQSSRYLVKRTGEKVFLECVQDMDHENMFWYRQDPGLGLRLIYFSYDVKMKEKGDIPEGYSVSREKKERFSLILESASTNQTSMYLCASSPLAGLTEQYFGPGTRLTVT.

V gene TRBV2 combines with J gene TRBJ1-5; 9 nucleotides agree with TRBD1. Unmatched junction bases numbered 4, after V lost 5 bases and J lost 2 bases. CDR3 size: 15 residues. Per the germline V gene, CDR1 is SNHLY and CDR2 is FYNNEI. As DNA, the CDR3 is TGTGCCAGCAGTCACAGGGGGCCTGGCAATCAGCCCCAGCATTTT. Translating it yields CASSHRGPGNQPQHF.

The chain uses TRBV28 and TRBJ2-7, with TRBD2 as a possible D gene (6 bases). Trimming shortened V by 3 bases and J by 0 bases, and 9 bases separated the two germline ends. The CDR3 extends over 14 amino acids. Germline V gene sequence: CDR1 MDHEN, CDR2 SYDVKM. CDR3 loop: CASSFHGSSYEQYF. The CDR3 DNA sequence: TGTGCCAGCAGTTTTCACGGGAGCTCCTACGAGCAGTACTTC.

The chain links TRBV30 to TRBJ2-6, with D unclear. The V gene lost 5 bases and the J gene lost 1 base, with 9 bases spanning the gap. There are 14 residues in the CDR3. Germline V lookup: CDR1 GTSNPN, CDR2 SVGIG (reference sequence). The CDR3 region has the DNA TGTGCCTGGGACCGGGTGTCTGGGGCCAACGTCCTGACTTTC. Residues: CAWDRVSGANVLTF.

The V call is TRBV28, the J call TRBJ1-1; no definite D call. Germline assignment: CDR1 MDHEN and CDR2 SYDVKM. Trimming cost V 3 bases and J 11 bases, with 13 bases left between them. There are 12 residues in the CDR3. CDR3 protein: CASSLGSLWAFF. CDR3 bases: TGTGCCAGCAGTTTGGGGAGTTTGTGGGCTTTCTTT.

The chain has TRBV28 and TRBJ2-7, with TRBD1 identical over 9 bases. J gave up 6 bases and V 9 bases, and 9 bases lay outside the gene matches. Looked up from germline, CDR1 is MDHEN and CDR2 is SYDVKM. CDR3 size: 13 residues. CDR3 amino acids: CASNRDRDREQYF. The CDR3 DNA reads as TGTGCCAGTAACCGGGACAGGGATCGCGAGCAGTACTTC.

The chain is built from TRBV19 and TRBJ2-7, with 8 bases identical to TRBD2. CDR1 is LNHDA, CDR2 SQIVND, per germline (reference sequence). CDR3 length: 13 residues. V shed 5 bases, J shed 5 bases, and the junction held 5 bases outside the gene matches. This CDR3 is CASSRSGSDEQYF. In nucleotides, the CDR3 is TGTGCCAGTAGTCGGAGCGGGAGCGACGAGCAGTACTTC.

The V gene is TRBV19, the J gene TRBJ1-4, with 9 nucleotides matching TRBD1. CDR3 size: 15 residues. Germline CDR1 and CDR2: LNHDA and SQIVND (reference sequence). The V segment lost 5 bases and the J segment 8 bases; nucleotides outside the gene matches: 9. The CDR3 nucleotides are TGTGCCAGTAGTCCCCAGGCGGACAGGGGAGAAAAACTGTTTTTT. It is translated as CASSPQADRGEKLFF.

The rearrangement uses TRBV11-2 and TRBJ2-2, with 10 bases aligning to TRBD2. V lost 4 bases and J lost 5; bases outside the gene matches: 7. The CDR3 has 16 residues. The germline gives CDR1 SGHAT, CDR2 FQNNGV. The CDR3: CASSSQAGGLTGELFF. The CDR3 bases are TGTGCCAGCAGCTCACAAGCGGGAGGGCTGACCGGGGAGCTGTTTTTT.

The rearrangement links TRBV18 to TRBJ1-2, with 7 nucleotides matching TRBD1. The V and J ends lost 3 bases and 0 bases, in that order; junction bases with no gene match: 10. Germline V gene sequence: CDR1 KGHSH, CDR2 LQKENI. The CDR3 extends over 17 amino acids. The CDR3 protein is CASSPRSGTASNYGYTF. The CDR3 DNA sequence: TGTGCCAGCTCACCGCGATCCGGGACAGCCTCTAACTATGGCTACACCTTC. The variable domain in full, completed from reference TRBV18 and TRBJ1-2, reads NAGVMQNPRHLVRRRGQEARLRCSPMKGHSHVYWYRQLPEEGLKFMVYLQKENIIDESGMPKERFSAEFPKEGPSILRIQQVVRGDSAAYFCASSPRSGTASNYGYTFGSGTRLTVV.

The CDR3 coding sequence is TGTGCCAGCATCGGATCGGGAGGGCCAGGCGGGGAGCTGTTTTTT. This codes for CASIGSGGPGGELFF. The rearrangement joins TRBV7-2 to TRBJ2-2, with 8 bases fitting TRBD2. There are 15 residues in the CDR3. The V gene end was trimmed by 7 bases and the J gene end by 7 bases; junction bases not matched to a gene: 11. Germline V gives CDR1 SGHTA, CDR2 FQGNSA.

The rearrangement uses TRBV15 and TRBJ2-1; 10 bases agree with TRBD2. This CDR3 spans 14 amino acids. Germline values: CDR1 LNHNV, CDR2 YYDKDF (reference sequence). With 8 bases clipped from V and 7 bases from J, the junction kept 8 bases outside the gene matches. The CDR3 sequence is CATGEGLATNEQFF. CDR3 sequence (DNA): TGTGCCACCGGCGAGGGACTAGCGACTAATGAGCAGTTCTTC.

The J gene is TRBJ1-1, the V gene TRBV28, with unresolved D. The CDR3 is 12 residues long. The V end was cut by 3 bases, the J end by 3 bases, with 5 bases between. The germline V gene has CDR1 MDHEN and CDR2 SYDVKM. CDR3 protein: CASSLVDTEAFF. The CDR3 nucleotides read TGTGCCAGCAGTTTGGTAGACACTGAAGCTTTCTTT.

The chain is built from TRBV6-1 and TRBJ2-7, with D maybe TRBD1 (6 bases). V lost 1 base and J lost 5, with 15 bases in between. The CDR3 runs 15 residues. CDR1 is MNHNS, CDR2 SASEGT, per germline. CDR3 nucleotide sequence: TGTGCCAGCAGTGAAGTTAGCCAGGGGAAGCACGAGCAGTACTTC. Its protein is CASSEVSQGKHEQYF.

The genes are TRBV6-1 and TRBJ2-5, with 9 positions matching TRBD2. This CDR3 comprises 14 residues. The V and J ends lost 5 bases and 5 bases, in that order; junction bases with no gene match: 6. Per germline, CDR1 MNHNS and CDR2 SASEGT. CDR3 protein: CASSLWAGGETQYF. CDR3 bases: TGTGCCAGCAGTTTATGGGCGGGGGGGGAGACCCAGTACTTC.

CDR3 in amino acids: CASSQPADRGDGNQPQHF. In DNA, the CDR3 is TGCGCCAGCAGTCAACCCGCTGACAGGGGGGATGGCAATCAGCCCCAGCATTTT. The chain combines TRBV23-1 with TRBJ1-5; 9 bases align to TRBD1. TRBV23-1 is recorded as an ORF, its role being uncertain. J was trimmed by 2 bases and V by 2 bases; bases with no gene match: 10. This CDR3 has 18 amino acids.

The chain joins TRBV15 to TRBJ2-5; 7 bases fit TRBD2. The germline V gene has CDR1 LNHNV and CDR2 YYDKDF (reference sequence). The junction had 4 bases not matched to a gene; V was cut back by 0 bases and J by 3 bases. The CDR3 extends over 15 amino acids. The CDR3 here is CATSREGRVEETQYF. In DNA form, the CDR3 reads TGTGCCACCAGCAGAGAAGGGAGGGTCGAAGAGACCCAGTACTTC. Full variable domain (outside the CDR3, taken from reference TRBV15 and TRBJ2-5): DAMVIQNPRYQVTQFGKPVTLSCSQTLNHNVMYWYQQKSSQAPKLLFHYYDKDFNNEADTPDNFQSRRPNTSFCFLDIRSPGLGDTAMYLCATSREGRVEETQYFGPGTRLLVL.

V is TRBV5-1 and J is TRBJ2-6; 9 bases fit TRBD1. Germline CDR1 SGHRS, CDR2 YFSETQ. V was clipped by 6 bases and J by 1 base; unmatched bases: 5. This CDR3 comprises 16 residues. The CDR3 DNA follows: TGCGCCAGCATGAGGACAGGGGTGTCTGGGGCCAACGTCCTGACTTTC. This translates into CASMRTGVSGANVLTF.

V gene TRBV30 combines with J gene TRBJ1-1; tentatively, D is TRBD1 (6 bases). Trimming left V 2 bases short and J 4 bases short, with 11 bases between. The V gene's germline CDR1 is GTSNPN and CDR2 SVGIG (reference sequence). This CDR3 spans 13 amino acids. The CDR3 coding sequence is TGTGCCTGGAGTCGACAGGAGAGCACTGAAGCTTTCTTT. Amino acids: CAWSRQESTEAFF.